Listed below are T cell receptor beta chains from one sample, sequenced in a study of CD8+CD57+ T cells in acquired aplastic anemia. TCRdb processed the reads anew with MiXCR; each CDR3 protein has one entry. The table has roughly 150,000 distinct CDR3 sequences, 45% to 55% seen once; the top ten hold around 3%. Sequencing was done on a sample of sorted CD4+, CD8+, or CD8+CD57+ T cells (not recorded which) from PBMCs. The receptor set was obtained from a human donor with aplastic anemia. Each CDR3 is given with its conserved first and last residue. The order of the fields is V gene, J gene, D gene, CDR3 protein. D genes are given only for firm matches.

>TRBV6-1|TRBJ2-5|TRBD2
CASSEERLVGGPGETQYF
>TRBV20-1|TRBJ2-5|TRBD1
CSASKQGALETQYF
>TRBV4-2|TRBJ2-3|-
CASSQALEVDTQYF
>TRBV5-1|TRBJ2-3|-
CASSLGGLSTDTQYF
>TRBV19|TRBJ1-2|-
CASSIWGTNYGYTF
>TRBV5-1|TRBJ2-7|-
CASSLDRPAGNDRYEQYF
>TRBV25-1|TRBJ1-1|TRBD1
CASSDIFGGQTEAFF
>TRBV27|TRBJ1-5|-
CASSLGYGQPQHF
>TRBV20-1|TRBJ1-5|-
CSASQGGGQPQHF
>TRBV6-4|TRBJ2-5|-
CASSEQAQETQYF
>TRBV2|TRBJ1-2|-
CASSEQLMGLYGYTF
>TRBV20-1|TRBJ1-5|TRBD1
CSAFRQGGGQPQHF